This is a list of T cell receptor beta chains from one sample in a study of T cell responses to AZD1222 COVID-19 vaccine. Using immunoSEQ multiplex PCR, the repertoire was profiled, and TCRdb retains in-frame clones only, with some absent. This sample has 85,000 to 95,000 clones, with 90% found just once. The sample in question was peripheral blood, obtained on day 0 of AZD1222 vaccination. Receptor source: an adult in good health. Each CDR3 is given with its conserved first and last residue. The order of the fields is CDR3 protein, CDR3 DNA, clone size, D gene, J gene, V gene. A D gene is named only where the DNA matches it firmly. A clone size is listed for some rows: how often the clone was seen (once, few, many), or a class if it is expanded.

cdr3_aa: CASSDPGHLNTEAFF
cdr3_nt: TGTGCCAGCAGTGACCCAGGACACCTGAACACTGAAGCTTTCTTT
clone_size: .
d_call: .
j_call: TRBJ1-1
v_call: TRBV2

cdr3_aa: CASQKAGMNTEAFF
cdr3_nt: TGTGCCAGCCAAAAAGCGGGGATGAACACTGAAGCTTTCTTT
clone_size: .
d_call: .
j_call: TRBJ1-1
v_call: TRBV7-9

cdr3_aa: CASTLAGGYNQPQHF
cdr3_nt: TGTGCCAGCACCCTAGCCGGGGGGTACAATCAGCCCCAGCATTTT
clone_size: .
d_call: .
j_call: TRBJ1-5
v_call: TRBV5-6

cdr3_aa: CATRAAYNSPLHF
cdr3_nt: TGTGCCACCAGGGCGGCCTATAATTCACCCCTCCACTTT
clone_size: .
d_call: .
j_call: TRBJ1-6
v_call: TRBV27

cdr3_aa: CASSEDAFFRDEQYF
cdr3_nt: TGCGCCAGCAGTGAGGATGCGTTCTTTCGGGACGAGCAGTACTTC
clone_size: .
d_call: .
j_call: TRBJ2-7
v_call: TRBV10-1

cdr3_aa: CAWSVQGEGGYTF
cdr3_nt: TGTGCCTGGAGTGTACAAGGGGAGGGTGGCTACACCTTC
clone_size: .
d_call: .
j_call: TRBJ1-2
v_call: TRBV30

cdr3_aa: CASNTDYSNQPQHF
cdr3_nt: TGTGCCAGTAATACGGATTATAGCAATCAGCCCCAGCATTTT
clone_size: .
d_call: .
j_call: TRBJ1-5
v_call: TRBV19

cdr3_aa: CASSQVPVTTGSNEKLFF
cdr3_nt: TGCGCCAGCAGCCAAGTCCCCGTGACGACAGGGAGTAATGAAAAACTGTTTTTT
clone_size: .
d_call: TRBD1
j_call: TRBJ1-4
v_call: TRBV4-1

cdr3_aa: CASSFVGNPYGYTF
cdr3_nt: TGTGCCAGCAGCTTCGTCGGCAACCCCTATGGCTACACCTTC
clone_size: once
d_call: .
j_call: TRBJ1-2
v_call: TRBV5-6

cdr3_aa: CASNQGSTGELFF
cdr3_nt: TGCGCCAGCAATCAGGGTTCCACCGGGGAGCTGTTTTTT
clone_size: once
d_call: .
j_call: TRBJ2-2
v_call: TRBV10-2

cdr3_aa: CASSQAGTSRPYEQYF
cdr3_nt: TGCGCCAGCAGCCAAGCCGGGACTAGCCGACCCTACGAGCAGTACTTC
clone_size: few
d_call: TRBD2
j_call: TRBJ2-7
v_call: TRBV4-1

cdr3_aa: CASMGAANTEAFF
cdr3_nt: TGTGCCAGCATGGGAGCGGCGAACACTGAAGCTTTCTTT
clone_size: .
d_call: .
j_call: TRBJ1-1
v_call: TRBV27

cdr3_aa: CASSPGEKLFF
cdr3_nt: TGTGCCAGCTCACCGGGTGAAAAACTGTTTTTT
clone_size: .
d_call: .
j_call: TRBJ1-4
v_call: TRBV18

cdr3_aa: CASRTGQAHEQYF
cdr3_nt: TGTGCCAGCAGGACGGGACAGGCTCACGAGCAGTACTTC
clone_size: .
d_call: TRBD1
j_call: TRBJ2-7
v_call: TRBV6-5

cdr3_aa: CASRTFSGNTIYF
cdr3_nt: TGTGCCAGCAGAACCTTCTCTGGAAACACCATATATTTT
clone_size: .
d_call: .
j_call: TRBJ1-3
v_call: TRBV6-5

cdr3_aa: CASSVAIGSSGNTIYF
cdr3_nt: TGTGCCAGCAGCGTAGCAATAGGCTCCTCTGGAAACACCATATATTTT
clone_size: .
d_call: .
j_call: TRBJ1-3
v_call: TRBV9

cdr3_aa: CATSRDTNGATQQFF
cdr3_nt: TGTGCCACCAGCAGAGATACGAATGGAGCCACGCAGCAGTTCTTC
clone_size: few
d_call: .
j_call: TRBJ2-1
v_call: TRBV15

cdr3_aa: CASSPGQQTYEQYF
cdr3_nt: TGTGCCAGCAGCCCGGGACAGCAGACCTACGAGCAGTACTTC
clone_size: few
d_call: TRBD1
j_call: TRBJ2-7
v_call: TRBV7-2

cdr3_aa: CASKGRGPNTEAFF
cdr3_nt: TGTGCCAGTAAGGGGAGGGGACCGAACACTGAAGCTTTCTTT
clone_size: .
d_call: .
j_call: TRBJ1-1
v_call: TRBV19

cdr3_aa: CASSLGGDYGYTF
cdr3_nt: TGTGCCAGCAGCCTGGGAGGGGACTATGGCTACACCTTC
clone_size: .
d_call: .
j_call: TRBJ1-2
v_call: TRBV27

cdr3_aa: CSGLTPSLGEQYF
cdr3_nt: TGCAGCGGCCTGACTCCCTCATTGGGGGAGCAGTACTTC
clone_size: .
d_call: .
j_call: TRBJ2-7
v_call: TRBV29-1

cdr3_aa: CAATEPNYGYTF
cdr3_nt: TGTGCCGCGACGGAACCTAACTATGGCTACACCTTC
clone_size: .
d_call: .
j_call: TRBJ1-2
v_call: TRBV6-5

cdr3_aa: CASSLDGGRGQPQHF
cdr3_nt: TGTGCCAGCAGCTTAGACGGGGGACGAGGGCAGCCCCAGCATTTT
clone_size: once
d_call: .
j_call: TRBJ1-5
v_call: TRBV11-2

cdr3_aa: CASTPGASNYGYTF
cdr3_nt: TGTGCCAGCACCCCCGGGGCGTCCAACTATGGCTACACCTTC
clone_size: .
d_call: .
j_call: TRBJ1-2
v_call: TRBV6-2/TRBV6-3

cdr3_aa: CASSLNQGHQPQHF
cdr3_nt: TGTGCCAGCAGCCTAAACCAGGGGCATCAGCCCCAGCATTTT
clone_size: few
d_call: .
j_call: TRBJ1-5
v_call: TRBV3-1/TRBV3-2

cdr3_aa: CASSQDVGSSYNEQFF
cdr3_nt: TGCGCCAGCAGCCAAGATGTAGGTTCCTCCTACAATGAGCAGTTCTTC
clone_size: .
d_call: .
j_call: TRBJ2-1
v_call: TRBV4-3

cdr3_aa: CASSTTTSGGAGELFF
cdr3_nt: TGTGCCAGCAGCACGACGACTAGCGGGGGGGCCGGGGAGCTGTTTTTT
clone_size: once
d_call: TRBD2
j_call: TRBJ2-2
v_call: TRBV11-3

cdr3_aa: CASSILGSSGPFISGANVLTF
cdr3_nt: TGTGCCAGTAGTATCCTAGGATCTAGCGGGCCTTTCATATCTGGGGCCAACGTCCTGACTTTC
clone_size: once
d_call: TRBD2
j_call: TRBJ2-6
v_call: TRBV19

cdr3_aa: CASSFLAGATGELFF
cdr3_nt: TGTGCCAGCAGTTTCCTAGCGGGGGCCACCGGGGAGCTGTTTTTT
clone_size: .
d_call: TRBD2
j_call: TRBJ2-2
v_call: TRBV27

cdr3_aa: CASSSERREQYF
cdr3_nt: TGTGCCAGCAGCTCCGAGCGCCGGGAGCAGTACTTC
clone_size: .
d_call: .
j_call: TRBJ2-7
v_call: TRBV11-1

cdr3_aa: CATSPGSSYEQYF
cdr3_nt: TGTGCCACTAGTCCGGGGAGCTCCTACGAGCAGTACTTC
clone_size: .
d_call: .
j_call: TRBJ2-7
v_call: TRBV19

cdr3_aa: CASSDSPFSNQPQHF
cdr3_nt: TGCGCCAGCAGTGACTCCCCGTTTAGCAATCAGCCCCAGCATTTT
clone_size: .
d_call: .
j_call: TRBJ1-5
v_call: TRBV10-1

cdr3_aa: CASSQEMSEAHQPQHF
cdr3_nt: TGCGCCAGCAGCCAAGAAATGTCTGAGGCTCATCAGCCCCAGCATTTT
clone_size: .
d_call: .
j_call: TRBJ1-5
v_call: TRBV4-1

cdr3_aa: CASSVRGGNFMNTEAFF
cdr3_nt: TGTGCCAGCAGCGTCAGAGGGGGAAACTTTATGAACACTGAAGCTTTCTTT
clone_size: .
d_call: .
j_call: TRBJ1-1
v_call: TRBV9

cdr3_aa: CASRDTVSSEKLFF
cdr3_nt: TGTGCCAGCAGGGACACCGTCAGTAGCGAAAAACTGTTTTTT
clone_size: .
d_call: .
j_call: TRBJ1-4
v_call: TRBV6-5

cdr3_aa: CASSPPETRPSYNEQFF
cdr3_nt: TGTGCCAGCTCACCACCTGAAACACGGCCTTCCTACAATGAGCAGTTCTTC
clone_size: .
d_call: .
j_call: TRBJ2-1
v_call: TRBV18

cdr3_aa: CASSPDTNSGNTIYF
cdr3_nt: TGTGCCAGCAGCCCTGACACAAACTCTGGAAACACCATATATTTT
clone_size: once
d_call: .
j_call: TRBJ1-3
v_call: TRBV7-2

cdr3_aa: CASSVGGRGWQETQYF
cdr3_nt: TGTGCCAGCAGCGTAGGAGGGCGCGGTTGGCAAGAGACCCAGTACTTC
clone_size: .
d_call: .
j_call: TRBJ2-5
v_call: TRBV9

cdr3_aa: CASSLPQETQYF
cdr3_nt: TGTGCCAGCAGCTTGCCGCAAGAGACCCAGTACTTC
clone_size: .
d_call: .
j_call: TRBJ2-5
v_call: TRBV5-4

cdr3_aa: CASSVGRQGKNIQYF
cdr3_nt: TGTGCCAGCAGCGTAGGTAGACAGGGGAAAAACATTCAGTACTTC
clone_size: .
d_call: TRBD1
j_call: TRBJ2-4
v_call: TRBV9